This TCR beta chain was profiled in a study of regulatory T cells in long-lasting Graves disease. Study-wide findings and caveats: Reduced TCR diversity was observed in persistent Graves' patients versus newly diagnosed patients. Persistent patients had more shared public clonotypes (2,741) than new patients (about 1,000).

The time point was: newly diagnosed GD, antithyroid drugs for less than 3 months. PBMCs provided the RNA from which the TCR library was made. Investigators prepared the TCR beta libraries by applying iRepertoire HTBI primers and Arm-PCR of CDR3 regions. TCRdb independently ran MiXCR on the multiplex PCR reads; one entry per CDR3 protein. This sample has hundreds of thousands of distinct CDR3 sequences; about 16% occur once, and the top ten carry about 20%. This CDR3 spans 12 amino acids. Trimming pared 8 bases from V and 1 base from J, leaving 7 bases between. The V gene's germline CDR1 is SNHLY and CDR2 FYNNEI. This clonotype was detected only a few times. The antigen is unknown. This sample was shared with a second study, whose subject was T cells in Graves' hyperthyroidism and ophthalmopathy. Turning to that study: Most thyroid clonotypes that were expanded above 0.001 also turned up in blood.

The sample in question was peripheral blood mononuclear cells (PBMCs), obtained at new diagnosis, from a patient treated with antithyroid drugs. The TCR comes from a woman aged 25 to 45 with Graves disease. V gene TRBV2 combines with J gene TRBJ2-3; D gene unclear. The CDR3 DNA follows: TGTGCCAGCGTCACAGGCACAGATACGCAGTATTTT. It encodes CASVTGTDTQYF. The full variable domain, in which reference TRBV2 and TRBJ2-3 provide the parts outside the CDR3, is EPEVTQTPSHQVTQMGQEVILRCVPISNHLYFYWYRQILGQKVEFLVSFYNNEISEKSEIFDDQFSVERPDGSNFTLKIRSTKLEDSAMYFCASVTGTDTQYFGPGTRLTVL.